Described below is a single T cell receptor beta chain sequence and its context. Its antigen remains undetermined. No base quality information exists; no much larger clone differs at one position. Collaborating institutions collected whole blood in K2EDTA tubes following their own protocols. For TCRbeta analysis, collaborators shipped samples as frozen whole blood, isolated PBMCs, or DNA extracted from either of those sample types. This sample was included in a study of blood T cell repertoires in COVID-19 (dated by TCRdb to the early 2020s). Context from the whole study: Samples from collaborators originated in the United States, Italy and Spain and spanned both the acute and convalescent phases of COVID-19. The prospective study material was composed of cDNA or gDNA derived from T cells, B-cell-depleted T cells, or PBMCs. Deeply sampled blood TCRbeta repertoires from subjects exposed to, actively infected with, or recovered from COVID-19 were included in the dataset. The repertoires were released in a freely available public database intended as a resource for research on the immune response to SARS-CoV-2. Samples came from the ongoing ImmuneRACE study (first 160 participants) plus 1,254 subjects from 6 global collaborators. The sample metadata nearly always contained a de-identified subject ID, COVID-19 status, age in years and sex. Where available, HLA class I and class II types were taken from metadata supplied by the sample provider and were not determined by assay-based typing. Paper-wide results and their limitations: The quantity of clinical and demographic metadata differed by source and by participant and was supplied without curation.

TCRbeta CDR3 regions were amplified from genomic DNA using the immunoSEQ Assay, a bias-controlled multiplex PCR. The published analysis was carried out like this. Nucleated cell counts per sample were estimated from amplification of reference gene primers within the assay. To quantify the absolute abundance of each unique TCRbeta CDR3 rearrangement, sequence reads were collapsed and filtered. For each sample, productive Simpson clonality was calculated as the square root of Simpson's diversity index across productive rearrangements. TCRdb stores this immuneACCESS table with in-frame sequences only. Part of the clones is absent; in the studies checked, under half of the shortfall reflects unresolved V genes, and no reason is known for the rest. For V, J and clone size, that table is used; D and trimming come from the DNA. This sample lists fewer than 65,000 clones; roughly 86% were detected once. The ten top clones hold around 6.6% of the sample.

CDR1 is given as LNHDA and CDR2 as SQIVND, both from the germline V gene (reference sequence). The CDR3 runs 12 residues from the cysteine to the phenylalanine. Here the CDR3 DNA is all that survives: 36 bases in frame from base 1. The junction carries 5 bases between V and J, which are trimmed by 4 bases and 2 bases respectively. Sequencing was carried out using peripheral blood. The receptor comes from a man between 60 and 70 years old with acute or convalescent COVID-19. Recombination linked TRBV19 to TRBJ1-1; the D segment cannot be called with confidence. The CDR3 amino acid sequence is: CASSTGNTEAFF. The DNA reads TGTGCCAGTAGTACAGGTAACACTGAAGCTTTCTTT. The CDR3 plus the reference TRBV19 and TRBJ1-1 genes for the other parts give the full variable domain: DGGITQSPKYLFRKEGQNVTLSCEQNLNHDAMYWYRQDPGQGLRLIYYSQIVNDFQKGDIAEGYSVSREKKESFPLTVTSAQKNPTAFYLCASSTGNTEAFFGQGTRLTVV.